This TCR beta chain is drawn from a study of cytomegalovirus exposure and HLA in healthy donors. As for the study in general: Previous work identified some 120 million unique TCR beta sequences from approximately 190 million T cells.

With 60 Vbeta and 13 Jbeta primers, the PCR was carried out. Only in-frame clones appear in the TCRdb table, and some are missing; sequencing was by immunoSEQ multiplex PCR. The sample's table shows around 130,000 clones. Worth noting for this clone: Antigen: not known.

Study-wide results and caveats: Analysis performed later found more than 15,000 TCR beta sequences associated with HLA alleles at 0.05 false discovery rate.

Sample: PBMCs. The sequence derives from a woman aged 55-75 years in good health and CMV-seronegative.

The CDR3 DNA follows: TGTGCCAGCACGATTGGCAGATCCTCTGGAAACACCATATATTTT. As protein: CASTIGRSSGNTIYF. The chain couples TRBV6-5 to TRBJ1-3, with D unresolved. The germline V and J ends were trimmed by 7 bases and 0 bases, with 13 bases remaining between them. CDR1 is MNHEY, CDR2 SVGAGI, per germline. There are 15 residues in the CDR3.